These 18 T cell receptor beta chains originate from one sample sequenced in a study of blood T cell repertoires in COVID-19. Sequencing used immunoSEQ multiplex PCR; TCRdb keeps in-frame clones, though not all of them. The sample carries hundreds of thousands of clones, roughly nine tenths recorded once. Sequenced material: PBMCs or T cells enriched from blood (not recorded which). The receptors here all came from a woman aged 45 to 65 in a cohort exposed to, infected with or recovered from COVID-19 (not recorded which).

This clone has just one count. This chain links TRBV7-2 with TRBJ2-5; D may be TRBD2 (5 bases). Germline assignment: CDR1 SGHTA and CDR2 FQGNSA. Trimming pared 5 bases from V and 5 bases from J, leaving 18 bases between. The CDR3 totals 15 residues. The CDR3 region is CASSLKPPGWETQYF. CDR3 DNA sequence: TGTGCCAGCAGCCTTAAACCCCCGGGGTGGGAGACCCAGTACTTC.

The CDR3: CASRLDSSSYNSPLHF. CDR3 sequence (DNA): TGTGCCAGCAGACTGGACAGTAGCTCCTATAATTCACCCCTCCACTTT. The chain carries TRBV27 and TRBJ1-6; possibly TRBD1 for D (6 bases). CDR1 MNHEY and CDR2 SMNVEV come from the germline V gene (reference sequence). The CDR3 is 16 amino acids. V was cut by 6 bases and J by 0 bases, with 12 bases left in between.

The chain is built from TRBV6-2 or TRBV6-3 and TRBJ1-6, with D unresolved. The CDR3 is 13 amino acids. The V gene lost 2 bases and the J gene lost 4 bases, with 3 bases spanning the gap. Germline values: CDR1 MNHEY, CDR2 SVGEGT. CDR3 in DNA: TGTGCCAGCAGTTACGCGTATAATTCACCCCTCCACTTT. Its translation is CASSYAYNSPLHF.

This chain joins TRBV18 and TRBJ1-4, with a weak D call TRBD1 (5 bases). The length of the CDR3 is 15 residues. Trimming stripped 4 bases from V and 8 bases from J, with 17 bases between. The germline gives CDR1 KGHSH, CDR2 LQKENI. The CDR3 DNA sequence: TGTGCCAGCTCACGCGGACTGCCCCGGGGGGAAAAACTGTTTTTT. This gives the protein CASSRGLPRGEKLFF.

The chain carries TRBV28 and TRBJ1-4; perhaps TRBD1 as D (5 bases). This CDR3 is 14 amino acids long. Looked up from germline, CDR1 is MDHEN and CDR2 is SYDVKM. V lost 5 bases to trimming and J lost 1 base, with 8 bases between them. The chain's CDR3 is CASSKTETNEKLFF. The DNA of the CDR3 is TGTGCCAGCAGTAAGACAGAAACTAATGAAAAACTGTTTTTT. Full variable domain (outside the CDR3, taken from reference TRBV28 and TRBJ1-4): DVKVTQSSRYLVKRTGEKVFLECVQDMDHENMFWYRQDPGLGLRLIYFSYDVKMKEKGDIPEGYSVSREKKERFSLILESASTNQTSMYLCASSKTETNEKLFFGSGTQLSVL.

The V gene is TRBV11-2, the J gene TRBJ1-1; D is unresolved. The V gene lost 4 bases and the J gene lost 8 bases, with 8 bases spanning the gap. Germline CDR1 SGHAT, CDR2 FQNNGV. CDR3 length: 11 residues. The CDR3 region is CASSSFKEAFF. In DNA, the CDR3 is TGTGCCAGCAGCTCGTTTAAAGAAGCTTTCTTT. The complete variable domain, with remaining parts taken from reference TRBV11-2 and TRBJ1-1, reads EAGVAQSPRYKIIEKRQSVAFWCNPISGHATLYWYQQILGQGPKLLIQFQNNGVVDDSQLPKDRFSAERLKGVDSTLKIQPAKLEDSAVYLCASSSFKEAFFGQGTRLTVV.

V is TRBV7-8 and J is TRBJ1-6, with TRBD1 matching 7 bases. Germline V gene sequence: CDR1 SGHVS, CDR2 FQNEAQ. The CDR3 covers 15 residues. The trim removed 4 bases at V and 7 bases at J, leaving 7 bases unmatched. CDR3 loop: CASSSAGTANSPLHF. DNA for the CDR3: TGTGCCAGCAGCTCCGCCGGGACAGCAAATTCACCCCTCCACTTT.

This clone occurred a few times. The chain combines TRBV3-1 (or the pseudogene TRBV3-2) with TRBJ2-7; 10 bases map to TRBD2. The CDR3 runs 12 residues. Per germline, CDR1 LGHDT and CDR2 YNNKEL (reference sequence). V lost 4 bases, J lost 6 bases, and 0 bases stayed unmatched. The CDR3 is CASSRTSGEQYF. CDR3 nucleotides: TGTGCCAGCAGCCGGACTAGCGGCGAGCAGTACTTC.

V and J are TRBV19 and TRBJ1-2, with D unclear. The germline V gene has CDR1 LNHDA and CDR2 SQIVND (reference sequence). The V end was cut by 3 bases, the J end by 2 bases, with 7 bases between. This CDR3 is built from 13 residues. For the CDR3, the DNA is TGTGCCAGTAGTATCGTCCCCAACTATGGCTACACCTTC. Residues: CASSIVPNYGYTF.

V and J are TRBV6-4 and TRBJ1-1, with 7 bases fitting TRBD1. Trimming removed 5 bases from V and 4 bases from J; junction bases left unmatched: 4. Germline V gene sequence: CDR1 MRHNA, CDR2 SNTAGT. This CDR3 has 13 amino acids. The CDR3 DNA is TGTGCCAGCAGTCCCCAGGGGGGCACTGAAGCTTTCTTT. Residues: CASSPQGGTEAFF.

This chain links TRBV4-2 with TRBJ2-3; 9 bases map to TRBD2. CDR3 size: 16 residues. From germline, CDR1 is LGHNA and CDR2 YNFKEQ. Germline trimming cut 0 bases from V and 7 bases from J; bases unmatched to any gene: 8. The CDR3 DNA follows: TGTGCCAGCAGCCAAGAGGCCCAGCGGGGGGTGAATACGCAGTATTTT. Translation: CASSQEAQRGVNTQYF.

The rearrangement uses TRBV19 and TRBJ1-2; TRBD1 is a possible D gene (6 bases). CDR3 length: 15 amino acids. V was cut by 6 bases and J by 0 bases, with 14 bases left in between. From germline, CDR1 is LNHDA and CDR2 SQIVND (reference sequence). This chain's CDR3 is CASRGQGRANYGYTF. CDR3 in DNA: TGTGCCAGTAGAGGCCAGGGGAGAGCTAACTATGGCTACACCTTC.

The genes are TRBV18 and TRBJ2-3; 7 nucleotides agree with TRBD2. The CDR3 loop spans 14 amino acids. V shed 6 bases and J 1 base; nucleotides not matched to a gene: 4. Germline lookup yields CDR1 KGHSH and CDR2 LQKENI. The CDR3 sequence: CASSGGSGTDTQYF. In DNA, the CDR3 is TGTGCCAGCTCCGGGGGGTCGGGCACAGATACGCAGTATTTT.

The V and J genes are TRBV27 and TRBJ2-1; 11 bases align to TRBD2. CDR1 and CDR2 from the germline V gene are MNHEY and SMNVEV (reference sequence). V trimming: 6 bases; J trimming: 2 bases; junction bases outside the gene matches: 3. This CDR3 region has 15 residues. CDR3 sequence: CASRQLAGAYNEQFF. The DNA of the CDR3 is TGTGCCAGCAGGCAACTAGCGGGGGCCTACAATGAGCAGTTCTTC.

The chain is built from TRBV7-2 and TRBJ2-5; 9 bases align to TRBD1. Germline V lookup: CDR1 SGHTA, CDR2 FQGNSA. The CDR3 has 14 residues. Trimming removed 1 base from V and 5 bases from J; junction bases left unmatched: 2. CDR3 residues: CASSLDRGRETQYF. The CDR3 DNA follows: TGTGCCAGCAGCTTAGACAGGGGGCGGGAGACCCAGTACTTC.

V is TRBV7-8 and J is TRBJ1-1; D is perhaps TRBD1 (5 bases). Germline lookup yields CDR1 SGHVS and CDR2 FQNEAQ. V was pared by 5 bases and J by 8 bases, with 12 bases between. CDR3 size: 12 residues. CDR3: CASSPGSPEAFF. CDR3 sequence (DNA): TGTGCCAGCAGCCCAGGGTCACCCGAAGCTTTCTTT.

The rearrangement links TRBV5-4 to TRBJ1-1, with TRBD1 matching over 7 bases. The trim removed 4 bases at V and 1 base at J, leaving 7 bases unmatched. Germline assignment: CDR1 SGHNT and CDR2 YYREEE (reference sequence). This CDR3 contains 15 residues. The CDR3 sequence is CASSTRRQGNTEAFF. DNA for the CDR3: TGTGCCAGCAGCACGAGACGACAGGGGAACACTGAAGCTTTCTTT.

The J gene is TRBJ2-7, the V gene TRBV9, with D hard to call. Trimming removed 3 bases from V and 4 bases from J, with 11 bases in between. Germline V CDR1 and CDR2: SGDLS, YYNGEE. The CDR3 is made up of 13 amino acids. Here the CDR3 reads CASSARERYEQYF. CDR3 nucleotides: TGTGCCAGCAGCGCCCGAGAGCGATACGAGCAGTACTTC.